A selection of T cell receptor beta chains follows, all from one sample in a study of T cell repertoires in cytomegalovirus infection. TCRdb used MiXCR to reprocess the reads, holding one entry per CDR3 protein. The sample lists almost 300,000 distinct CDR3 sequences, about 9.1% occurring once. The sequenced sample was PBMCs. These TCRs come from a human donor in good health (CMV status not recorded). Some clones in this sample may be carry-over from other donors' samples. Each CDR3 is given with its conserved first and last residue. Fields, in order: clone size, CDR3 length, J gene, D gene, V gene, CDR3 protein, CDR3 DNA. D genes are given only for firm matches. Clone size is not always given. Where it is, it says once, few, many or a class for expanded clones.

>few|15|TRBJ2-2|NA|TRBV28
CASSRGTPGTGELFF
TGTGCCAGCAGTCGCGGGACCCCGGGGACCGGGGAGCTGTTTTTT
>many|16|TRBJ2-1|NA|TRBV7-6
CASSSLGRGSYNEQFF
TGTGCCAGCAGCTCCCTGGGCAGGGGCTCCTACAATGAGCAGTTCTTC
>NA|12|TRBJ2-1|NA|TRBV5-1
CASSFGAPQQFF
TGCGCCAGCAGCTTCGGAGCTCCCCAGCAGTTCTTC
>many|13|TRBJ2-1|NA|TRBV28
CASSPPTPVRQFF
TGTGCCAGCAGCCCCCCGACCCCGGTACGGCAGTTCTTC
>many|14|TRBJ1-2|TRBD1|TRBV29-1
CSVEVGLGTGGYTF
TGCAGCGTTGAAGTTGGTTTGGGGACAGGGGGCTACACCTTC
>many|15|TRBJ1-4|TRBD1|TRBV5-1
CASSPRTGGNEKLFF
TGCGCCAGCAGCCCACGGACAGGGGGTAATGAAAAACTGTTTTTT
>many|15|TRBJ1-5|TRBD1|TRBV28
CASSFHRGGSQPQHF
TGTGCCAGCAGTTTCCACAGGGGCGGGAGCCAGCCCCAGCATTTT
>many|16|TRBJ2-2|NA|TRBV7-2
CASSPVGGGQTGELFF
TGTGCCAGCAGCCCAGTGGGCGGGGGCCAGACCGGGGAGCTGTTTTTT
>NA|14|TRBJ2-1|NA|TRBV10-1
CASRPGTDVNEQFF
TGCGCCAGCAGGCCCGGGACGGACGTCAATGAGCAGTTCTTC
>many|15|TRBJ1-1|NA|TRBV5-1
CASSLPLGSGTEAFF
TGCGCCAGCAGCTTACCCCTAGGGAGTGGCACTGAAGCTTTCTTT
>few|14|TRBJ1-2|TRBD1|TRBV6-2/TRBV6-3
CASSSRQGKNGYTF
TGTGCCAGCAGTTCCAGACAGGGGAAGAATGGCTACACCTTC
>once|15|TRBJ1-2|TRBD1|TRBV29-1
CSATGTGGSNYGYTF
TGCAGCGCCACCGGGACAGGGGGTAGCAACTATGGCTACACCTTC
>few|14|TRBJ1-1|NA|TRBV14
CASSLRIRDGEAFF
TGTGCCAGCAGCCTGAGGATCCGAGACGGCGAAGCTTTCTTT
>few|14|TRBJ2-5|TRBD2|TRBV24-1
CATSDRGGQETQYF
TGTGCCACCAGTGACCGCGGGGGACAAGAGACCCAGTACTTC
>many|14|TRBJ1-1|TRBD1|TRBV14
CASSHPTGSTEAFF
TGTGCCAGCAGCCACCCGACAGGGAGCACTGAAGCTTTCTTT
>few|14|TRBJ1-2|NA|TRBV6-5
CASSPGPSRWGYTF
TGTGCCAGCAGTCCAGGGCCCTCAAGATGGGGCTACACCTTC
>many|14|TRBJ2-5|NA|TRBV20-1
CSASAGVMWETQYF
TGCAGTGCTAGCGCCGGGGTTATGTGGGAGACCCAGTACTTC
>NA|15|TRBJ1-1|NA|TRBV13
CASSLGAEGNTEAFF
TGTGCCAGCAGCTTAGGGGCCGAGGGGAACACTGAAGCTTTCTTT
>NA|12|TRBJ1-5|NA|TRBV10-3
CAISDPNQPQHF
TGTGCCATCAGTGACCCCAATCAGCCCCAGCATTTT
>few|18|TRBJ2-1|TRBD2|TRBV2
CASSDLAGALSSYNEQFF
TGTGCCAGCAGTGACCTAGCGGGGGCCCTGAGCTCCTACAATGAGCAGTTCTTC
>NA|16|TRBJ2-3|TRBD1|TRBV7-8
CASSSAGQGIPDTQYF
TGTGCCAGCAGCTCCGCGGGACAGGGGATACCAGATACGCAGTATTTT
>NA|17|TRBJ1-1|NA|TRBV2
CASIRGGGNGRNTEAFF
TGTGCCAGCATAAGGGGAGGAGGGAATGGGAGGAACACTGAAGCTTTCTTT
>many|15|TRBJ1-5|NA|TRBV10-3
CAISEQSPSNQPQHF
TGTGCCATCAGTGAGCAGAGCCCAAGCAATCAGCCCCAGCATTTT
>few|15|TRBJ2-2|NA|TRBV3-1
CASSQFNRNTGELFF
TGTGCCAGCAGCCAATTTAACAGAAACACCGGGGAGCTGTTTTTT
>few|15|TRBJ2-1|TRBD2|TRBV7-3
CASSRQSGGAHEQFF
TGTGCCAGCAGCCGACAAAGCGGGGGGGCCCATGAGCAGTTCTTC
>many|14|TRBJ1-1|NA|TRBV6-5
CASSYSSGGTEAFF
TGTGCCAGCAGTTACTCGTCGGGGGGCACTGAAGCTTTCTTT
>few|13|TRBJ1-2|NA|TRBV29-1
CSVWTPSGSGYTF
TGCAGCGTATGGACACCCTCGGGGAGCGGCTACACCTTC
>many|14|TRBJ1-6|NA|TRBV20-1
CSARGGQPNSPLHF
TGCAGTGCTAGAGGCGGACAACCTAATTCACCCCTCCACTTT
>many|13|TRBJ2-7|NA|TRBV6-1
CASSFGTLSEQYF
TGTGCCAGCAGTTTCGGGACTCTATCCGAGCAGTACTTC
>NA|15|TRBJ2-6|NA|TRBV28
CASKKGGSGANVLTF
TGTGCCAGCAAAAAGGGGGGGTCTGGGGCCAACGTCCTGACTTTC
>NA|14|TRBJ2-3|TRBD1|TRBV20-1
CSARRDRGTDTQYF
TGCAGTGCTAGGCGGGACAGGGGCACAGATACGCAGTATTTT
>many|14|TRBJ1-2|NA|TRBV10-3
CAISESAENYGYTF
TGTGCCATCAGTGAGTCGGCGGAGAACTATGGCTACACCTTC